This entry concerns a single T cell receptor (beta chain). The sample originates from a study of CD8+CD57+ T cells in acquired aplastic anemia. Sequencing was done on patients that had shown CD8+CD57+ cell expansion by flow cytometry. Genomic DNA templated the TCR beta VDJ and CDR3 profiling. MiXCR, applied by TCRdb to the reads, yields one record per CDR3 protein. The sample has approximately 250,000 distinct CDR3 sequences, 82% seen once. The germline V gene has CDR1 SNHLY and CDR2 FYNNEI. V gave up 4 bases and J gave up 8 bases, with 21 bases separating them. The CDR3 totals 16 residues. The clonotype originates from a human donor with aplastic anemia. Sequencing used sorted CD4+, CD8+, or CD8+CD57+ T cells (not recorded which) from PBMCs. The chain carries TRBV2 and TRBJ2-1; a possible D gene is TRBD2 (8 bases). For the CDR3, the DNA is TGTGCCAGCAGTGGGGAAGGGGGCGGGGGGAGCGATGAGCAGTTCTTC. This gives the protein CASSGEGGGGSDEQFF.